The 27 T cell receptor beta chains listed next were all sequenced from one sample in a study of shared clonotypes between healthy human individuals. TCRdb's table, derived via immunoSEQ multiplex PCR, lists solely in-frame clones and lacks some. This table holds about 1.5 million clones, nearly 99% found once. Sample: naive CD4+ T cells sorted from blood. The sample's subset: CD45RA+ positively selected. The receptor set was obtained from a man aged 25-45 years in good health.

The V gene is TRBV21-1, the J gene TRBJ2-5. TRBV21-1 is a listed pseudogene. This CDR3 has 13 amino acids. CDR3 coding DNA: TGTGCCAGCCGGCCGGGGCAGCAAGAGACCCAGTACTTC. Protein sequence: CASRPGQQETQYF.

The chain employs TRBV18 and TRBJ1-1; D not certain. V was shortened by 1 base and J by 2 bases, with 14 bases between the two germline ends. Germline assignment: CDR1 KGHSH and CDR2 LQKENI. This CDR3 has 16 amino acids. CDR3 sequence: CASSPRGPGSNTEAFF. Here the CDR3 DNA reads TGTGCCAGCTCACCACGCGGGCCGGGGTCCAACACTGAAGCTTTCTTT.

This chain joins TRBV19 and TRBJ2-7; a possible D gene is TRBD1 (5 bases). The germline V and J ends were trimmed by 9 bases and 5 bases, with 20 bases remaining between them. This CDR3 contains 14 residues. Germline V gene data show CDR1 as LNHDA and CDR2 as SQIVND (reference sequence). CDR3 DNA: TGTGCCAGCTCGCAGGGCTGGTCCTTTCACGAGCAGTACTTC. Residues: CASSQGWSFHEQYF.

The chain carries TRBV5-1 and TRBJ2-7, with D perhaps matching TRBD1 or TRBD2 (5 bases each). The germline V and J ends were trimmed by 4 bases and 0 bases, with 11 bases remaining between them. This CDR3 has 14 residues. In germline, CDR1 is SGHRS, CDR2 YFSETQ. The DNA for the CDR3 is TGCGCCAGCAGCCATCGGGACGACTCCTACGAGCAGTACTTC. Amino acid sequence: CASSHRDDSYEQYF.

Comments on this clone: Other nucleotide sequences in the sample specify the same CDR3. The chain is built from TRBV5-1 and TRBJ2-3; D is uncertain. V was trimmed by 0 bases and J by 4 bases, leaving 9 bases between them. The CDR3 loop spans 14 amino acids. From germline, CDR1 is SGHRS and CDR2 YFSETQ. The CDR3 spells CASSLVTSPDTQYF. The CDR3 DNA follows: TGCGCCAGCAGCTTGGTGACCTCCCCAGATACGCAGTATTTT.

This chain connects TRBV2 to TRBJ2-7, with D tentatively TRBD1 (6 bases). CDR3 size: 15 residues. Deletions cut 5 bases from V and 3 bases from J, with 17 bases between. Germline-derived CDR1 and CDR2 are SNHLY and FYNNEI. As DNA, the CDR3 is TGTGCCAGCAGTAGCGGACAGCTGGGGTTCTACGAGCAGTACTTC. It translates to CASSSGQLGFYEQYF.

The V and J genes are TRBV15 and TRBJ2-1, with 7 positions matching TRBD2. Germline V gene data show CDR1 as LNHNV and CDR2 as YYDKDF (reference sequence). The CDR3 loop spans 16 amino acids. J was trimmed by 3 bases and V by 6 bases; bases with no gene match: 11. The CDR3 protein is CATRGDGGRDYNEQFF. CDR3 in DNA: TGTGCCACCAGAGGGGATGGCGGGAGAGACTACAATGAGCAGTTCTTC.

The V and J genes are TRBV7-6 and TRBJ2-7; no firm D call. The CDR3 runs to 14 residues. Germline-derived CDR1 and CDR2 are SGHVS and FNYEAQ. The ends were cut back, 5 bases at V and 3 bases at J, with 14 bases in the middle. Written as DNA, the CDR3 is TGTGCCAGCAGCCTAAAAGACACTTACTACGAGCAGTACTTC. It specifies CASSLKDTYYEQYF.

The CDR3 DNA is TGTGCCAGCAGACACCGGGCCCTGGGGTACAATGAGCAGTTCTTC. Amino acids: CASRHRALGYNEQFF. This chain uses TRBV28 with TRBJ2-1; the D is unclear. The germline V gene encodes CDR1 MDHEN and CDR2 SYDVKM. Trimming removed 6 bases at V and 4 bases at J, with 16 bases between. The CDR3 sequence is 15 residues long.

This rearrangement joins TRBV29-1 to TRBJ2-1; D may correspond to TRBD1 or TRBD2 (6 bases each). Looked up from germline, CDR1 is SQVTM and CDR2 is ANQGSEA. Trimming took 0 bases from V and 10 from J, leaving 10 bases between them. The CDR3 runs to 12 residues. For the CDR3, the DNA is TGCAGCGTTGAAGATCCGGGGGCCGAGCAGTTCTTC. Its protein is CSVEDPGAEQFF.

The chain links TRBV11-2 to TRBJ2-5; 10 bases are shared with TRBD2. The CDR3 totals 13 residues. Germline V lookup: CDR1 SGHAT, CDR2 FQNNGV. The ends lost 5 bases at V and 7 bases at J; junction bases unmatched: 4. The CDR3 DNA is TGTGCCAGCAGCCCTGAGCGGGAGGGGACCCAGTACTTC. Translating it yields CASSPEREGTQYF.

Comment on this clone: Additional DNA sequences in this sample encode the identical CDR3. CDR3 region: CASSGLAGGETQYF. CDR3 nucleotides: TGTGCCAGCAGTGGGCTAGCGGGAGGAGAGACCCAGTACTTC. The V call is TRBV2, the J call TRBJ2-5, with TRBD2 matching over 11 bases. This CDR3 has 14 residues. Per the germline V gene, CDR1 is SNHLY and CDR2 is FYNNEI. V gave up 4 bases and J gave up 4 bases; unmatched junction bases: 2.

V usage is TRBV7-8 and J usage is TRBJ2-5; D unresolved. Germline CDR1 and CDR2: SGHVS and FQNEAQ. CDR3 length: 12 residues. The V gene lost 2 bases and the J gene lost 4 bases, with 5 bases spanning the gap. In DNA form, the CDR3 reads TGTGCCAGCAGCTTATCTGTAGAGACCCAGTACTTC. It specifies CASSLSVETQYF.

The chain links TRBV5-1 to TRBJ1-1, with D uncertain. V shed 5 bases and J shed 2 bases, with 16 bases lying between them. CDR1 SGHRS and CDR2 YFSETQ come from the germline V gene. This CDR3 spans 15 amino acids. The CDR3 is CASRRVAQPNTEAFF. DNA of the CDR3: TGCGCCAGCAGGCGTGTGGCACAACCCAACACTGAAGCTTTCTTT.

V usage is TRBV11-2 and J usage is TRBJ2-5; D is possibly TRBD1 (6 bases). The CDR3 extends over 15 amino acids. CDR1 and CDR2 from the germline V gene are SGHAT and FQNNGV. The ends were cut back, 2 bases at V and 1 base at J, with 11 bases in the middle. The CDR3 nucleotides are TGTGCCAGCAGCTTACGTTGGGGGCTCCAAGAGACCCAGTACTTC. Residues: CASSLRWGLQETQYF.

This rearrangement joins TRBV7-8 to TRBJ1-5; 8 bases agree with TRBD1. V lost 6 bases to trimming and J lost 1 base; unmatched junction nucleotides: 5. The germline CDR1 and CDR2 sequences are SGHVS and FQNEAQ. The CDR3 spans 15 residues. The CDR3 is CASRKDRVSNQPQHF. The CDR3 bases are TGTGCCAGCAGAAAGGACAGGGTCAGCAATCAGCCCCAGCATTTT.

The sample holds one count of this clone. The V gene is TRBV6-4, the J gene TRBJ2-1, with D possibly matching TRBD2 (6 bases). Between the trimmed V and J ends, which lost 5 bases and 7 bases, there was a span of 15 bases. The V gene's germline CDR1 is MRHNA and CDR2 SNTAGT. This CDR3 spans 14 amino acids. The CDR3 DNA is TGTGCCAGCAGTCAGGAGACTAGTTTGAATGAGCAGTTCTTC. Protein sequence: CASSQETSLNEQFF.

This clone was picked up one time. V usage is TRBV9 and J usage is TRBJ2-3; D not certain. V was trimmed by 3 bases and J by 2 bases, leaving 7 bases between them. The CDR3 length is 13 residues. The germline CDR1 and CDR2 sequences are SGDLS and YYNGEE. CDR3 amino acids: CASSAQVTDTQYF. CDR3 in DNA: TGTGCCAGCAGCGCCCAGGTCACAGATACGCAGTATTTT.

This chain joins TRBV7-2 and TRBJ2-4; maybe TRBD2 (6 bases). The length of the CDR3 is 13 residues. Deletions cut 1 base from V and 9 bases from J, with 10 bases between. In germline, CDR1 is SGHTA, CDR2 FQGNSA. This CDR3 is CASSLGAGSIQYF. The CDR3 DNA follows: TGTGCCAGCAGCTTAGGTGCGGGGTCCATTCAGTACTTC.

The chain carries TRBV18 and TRBJ2-3; TRBD2 might be the D (6 bases). The CDR3 length is 14 residues. The germline V and J ends were trimmed by 3 bases and 2 bases, with 9 bases remaining between them. The germline gives CDR1 KGHSH, CDR2 LQKENI. The CDR3 DNA sequence: TGTGCCAGCTCACCGGACTACCACACAGATACGCAGTATTTT. Amino acids: CASSPDYHTDTQYF.

This clone was picked up one time. This chain connects TRBV9 to TRBJ2-7; D remains unclear. The CDR3 contains 15 residues. With 0 bases removed from V and 5 bases from J, the gap between germline ends came to 15 bases. Per germline, CDR1 SGDLS and CDR2 YYNGEE. CDR3 in amino acids: CASSVGGNLRNEQYF. The CDR3 coding sequence is TGTGCCAGCAGCGTAGGAGGTAACCTAAGAAACGAGCAGTACTTC.

The rearrangement links TRBV10-3 to TRBJ2-1, with D perhaps matching TRBD1 (5 bases). The V and J ends lost 8 bases and 6 bases respectively, with 23 bases between them. The CDR3 length is 16 residues. The germline V gene has CDR1 ENHRY and CDR2 SYGVKD. CDR3 nucleotides: TGTGCCATCGATAAGCTAGGGGCATCCACAGCCAATGAGCAGTTCTTC. Encoded protein: CAIDKLGASTANEQFF.

The chain recombines TRBV6-1 with TRBJ2-1, with 8 positions matching TRBD1. Germline CDR1 reads MNHNS; CDR2 reads SASEGT. The length of the CDR3 is 15 residues. The J segment lost 4 bases and the V segment lost 1 base, leaving 3 bases of the junction unmatched. This CDR3 reads CASSEGTGQYNEQFF. As DNA, the CDR3 is TGTGCCAGCAGTGAAGGGACAGGGCAGTACAATGAGCAGTTCTTC.

V gene TRBV7-9 combines with J gene TRBJ2-5; TRBD2 matches at 13 bases. Germline V gene lookup returns CDR1 SEHNR and CDR2 FQNEAQ (reference sequence). The CDR3 is 17 residues long. V shed 3 bases and J 4 bases; nucleotides not matched to a gene: 8. The CDR3 protein is CASSLAGLAGELETQYF. In nucleotides, the CDR3 is TGTGCCAGCAGCTTGGCAGGACTAGCGGGAGAGTTAGAGACCCAGTACTTC. Looking up the rest from reference TRBV7-9 and TRBJ2-5 gives the full variable domain: DTGVSQNPRHKITKRGQNVTFRCDPISEHNRLYWYRQTLGQGPEFLTYFQNEAQLEKSRLLSDRFSAERPKGSFSTLEIQRTEQGDSAMYLCASSLAGLAGELETQYFGPGTRLLVL.

The CDR3 loop reads CASGPGAGNTEAFF. The CDR3 bases are TGTGCTAGTGGACCTGGGGCAGGAAACACTGAAGCTTTCTTT. This chain joins TRBV12-5 and TRBJ1-1; perhaps TRBD1 as D (5 bases). V dropped 6 bases and J dropped 2 bases, with 13 bases sitting between them. The CDR3 length is 14 residues. CDR1 is LGHNT and CDR2 is FRNRAP in the germline V gene.

This chain connects TRBV5-1 to TRBJ2-1; 8 bases match TRBD2. Germline assignment: CDR1 SGHRS and CDR2 YFSETQ. CDR3 length: 15 amino acids. The V and J ends lost 4 bases and 2 bases, in that order; junction bases with no gene match: 5. In DNA, the CDR3 is TGCGCCAGCAGCGCTACAGCGGGAGCCTACAATGAGCAGTTCTTC. Encoded protein: CASSATAGAYNEQFF.

Points on this clone: The same CDR3 also results from other DNA sequences found in this sample. V is TRBV2 and J is TRBJ2-7; D gene ambiguous. The length of the CDR3 is 11 residues. Trimming left V 6 bases short and J 1 base short, with 4 bases between. CDR1 and CDR2 from the germline V gene are SNHLY and FYNNEI. The chain's CDR3 is CASRVSYEQYF. CDR3 nucleotides: TGTGCCAGCAGGGTGTCCTACGAGCAGTACTTC.